The 5 T cell receptor beta chains below come from one sample, sequenced in a study of cytomegalovirus exposure and HLA in healthy donors. This PCR relied on a set of 60 Vbeta primers and 13 Jbeta primers. Assay used: immunoSEQ multiplex PCR; TCRdb lists only in-frame clones, some missing. The sample lists about 130,000 clones, 77% occurring once. Sequencing was done on a sample of PBMCs. These receptors came from a woman in her forties in good health and CMV-seropositive.

The V gene is TRBV19, the J gene TRBJ2-3, with D perhaps TRBD1 (5 bases). CDR3 length: 15 amino acids. Germline V gene data show CDR1 as LNHDA and CDR2 as SQIVND (reference sequence). The V gene lost 3 bases and the J gene lost 0 bases, with 10 bases spanning the gap. CDR3: CASSIQGFSTDTQYF. CDR3 nucleotides: TGTGCCAGTAGTATCCAGGGTTTTAGCACAGATACGCAGTATTTT. The variable domain in full, with the rest retrieved from reference TRBV19 and TRBJ2-3, is DGGITQSPKYLFRKEGQNVTLSCEQNLNHDAMYWYRQDPGQGLRLIYYSQIVNDFQKGDIAEGYSVSREKKESFPLTVTSAQKNPTAFYLCASSIQGFSTDTQYFGPGTRLTVL.

The chain joins TRBV4-1 to TRBJ1-4; D possibly corresponds to TRBD1 (5 bases). CDR1 is MGHRA, CDR2 YSYEKL, per germline. The V end was cut by 0 bases, the J end by 8 bases, with 16 bases between. The CDR3 length is 16 residues. The CDR3 DNA is TGCGCCAGCAGCCAAGATAGGGTAAGGGGCCCGGAAAAACTGTTTTTT. Its protein is CASSQDRVRGPEKLFF.

This rearrangement joins TRBV13 to TRBJ2-7; TRBD1 matches at 8 bases. The ends lost 5 bases at V and 0 bases at J; junction bases unmatched: 6. This CDR3 contains 15 residues. Germline lookup yields CDR1 PRHDT and CDR2 FYEKMQ (reference sequence). CDR3 residues: CASSDRGLSSYEQYF. CDR3 nucleotide sequence: TGTGCCAGCAGCGACAGGGGTCTGAGCTCCTACGAGCAGTACTTC. Together with reference TRBV13 and TRBJ2-7, the CDR3 gives the full variable domain: AAGVIQSPRHLIKEKRETATLKCYPIPRHDTVYWYQQGPGQDPQFLISFYEKMQSDKGSIPDRFSAQQFSDYHSELNMSSLELGDSALYFCASSDRGLSSYEQYFGPGTRLTVT.

This chain links TRBV9 with TRBJ2-1; 11 bases line up with TRBD2. Germline-derived CDR1 and CDR2 are SGDLS and YYNGEE. With 4 bases clipped from V and 6 bases from J, the junction kept 9 bases outside the gene matches. This CDR3 has 16 amino acids. In DNA, the CDR3 is TGTGCCAGCAGCCTGCAAACTAGCGGGAGTTTCAATGAGCAGTTCTTC. This gives the protein CASSLQTSGSFNEQFF.

The chain joins TRBV25-1 to TRBJ2-1; 8 nucleotides line up with TRBD2. CDR1 MGHDK and CDR2 SYGVNS come from the germline V gene. The CDR3 length is 17 residues. V shed 10 bases, J shed 1 base, and the junction held 15 bases outside the gene matches. The CDR3 spells CATERGSGRGSYNEQFF. The CDR3 coding sequence is TGTGCCACCGAGAGGGGAAGCGGGAGAGGGTCCTACAATGAGCAGTTCTTC.